The subject of this entry is one T cell receptor beta chain. Here immunoSEQ multiplex PCR was the method, and the copy in TCRdb shows in-frame clones only, minus some. The sample records tens of thousands of clones, 89% being singletons. These data originate in a study of OX40 agonist ivuxolimab in advanced cancers. Trimming cost V 6 bases and J 3 bases, with 12 bases left between them. Germline assignment: CDR1 MNHNS and CDR2 SASEGT. The CDR3 spans 13 residues. The rearrangement links TRBV6-1 to TRBJ2-7; no clear D. This TCR was recovered from an adult with an advanced solid tumor such as melanoma, head and neck, liver or kidney cancer. The sample here was CD4+ or CD8+ T cells sorted from blood, taken in a trial of the OX40 agonist ivuxolimab. The CDR3: CASRMSFFYEQYF. The CDR3 nucleotides read TGTGCCAGCAGAATGAGTTTTTTCTACGAGCAGTACTTC.